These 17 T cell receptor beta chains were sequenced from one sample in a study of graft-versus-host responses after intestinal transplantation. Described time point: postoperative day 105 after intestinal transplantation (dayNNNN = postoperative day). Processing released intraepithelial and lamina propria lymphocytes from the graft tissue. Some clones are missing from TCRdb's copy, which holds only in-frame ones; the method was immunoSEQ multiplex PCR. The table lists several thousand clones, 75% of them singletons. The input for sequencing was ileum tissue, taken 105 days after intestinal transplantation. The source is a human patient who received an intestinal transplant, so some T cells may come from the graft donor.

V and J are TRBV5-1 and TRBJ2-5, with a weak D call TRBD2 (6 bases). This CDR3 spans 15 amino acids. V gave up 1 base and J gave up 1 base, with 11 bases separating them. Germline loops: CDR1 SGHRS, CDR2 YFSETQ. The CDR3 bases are TGCGCCAGCAGCTTGTGGGGGGAGGCCCAAGAGACCCAGTACTTC. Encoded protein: CASSLWGEAQETQYF.

CDR3 loop: CASSPKTGRRGGANVLTF. CDR3 in DNA: TGTGCCAGCAGCCCAAAGACAGGGAGGAGAGGTGGGGCCAACGTCCTGACTTTC. The chain couples TRBV5-6 to TRBJ2-6, with D perhaps matching TRBD1 (7 bases). The ends were cut back, 4 bases at V and 3 bases at J, with 20 bases in the middle. There are 18 residues in the CDR3. Germline V gene lookup returns CDR1 SGHDT and CDR2 YYEEEE.

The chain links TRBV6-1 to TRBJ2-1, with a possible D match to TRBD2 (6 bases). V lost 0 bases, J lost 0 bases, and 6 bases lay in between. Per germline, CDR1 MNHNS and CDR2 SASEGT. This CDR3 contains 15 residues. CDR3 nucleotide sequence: TGTGCCAGCAGTGAAGCTAGCGGCTCCTACAATGAGCAGTTCTTC. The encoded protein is CASSEASGSYNEQFF.

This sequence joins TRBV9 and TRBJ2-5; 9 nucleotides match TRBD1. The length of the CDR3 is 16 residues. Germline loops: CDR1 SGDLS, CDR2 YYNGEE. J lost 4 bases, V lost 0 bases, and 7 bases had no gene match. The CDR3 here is CASSVDGTGRGETQYF. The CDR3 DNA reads TGTGCCAGCAGCGTAGATGGGACAGGGCGGGGAGAGACCCAGTACTTC. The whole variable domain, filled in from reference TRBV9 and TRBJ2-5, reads DSGVTQTPKHLITATGQRVTLRCSPRSGDLSVYWYQQSLDQGLQFLIQYYNGEERAKGNILERFSAQQFPDLHSELNLSSLELGDSALYFCASSVDGTGRGETQYFGPGTRLLVL.

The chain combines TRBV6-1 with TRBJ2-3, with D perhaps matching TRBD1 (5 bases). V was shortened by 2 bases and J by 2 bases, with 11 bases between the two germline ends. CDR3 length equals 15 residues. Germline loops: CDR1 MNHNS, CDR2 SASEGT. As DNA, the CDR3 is TGTGCCAGCAGTGAAATGAAGGGGATCACAGATACGCAGTATTTT. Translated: CASSEMKGITDTQYF.

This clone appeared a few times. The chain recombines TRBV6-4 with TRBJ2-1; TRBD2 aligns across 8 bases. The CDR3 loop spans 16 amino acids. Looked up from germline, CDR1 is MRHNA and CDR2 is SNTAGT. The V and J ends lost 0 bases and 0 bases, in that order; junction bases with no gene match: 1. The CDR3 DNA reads TGTGCCAGCAGTGACTCGAGCGGGAGCTCCTACAATGAGCAGTTCTTC. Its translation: CASSDSSGSSYNEQFF.

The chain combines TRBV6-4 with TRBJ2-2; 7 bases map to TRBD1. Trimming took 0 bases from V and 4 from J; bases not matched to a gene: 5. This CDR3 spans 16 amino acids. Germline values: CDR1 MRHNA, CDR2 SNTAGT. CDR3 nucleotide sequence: TGTGCCAGCAGTGACTCGATTGACAGGGTCACCGGGGAGCTGTTTTTT. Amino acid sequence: CASSDSIDRVTGELFF.

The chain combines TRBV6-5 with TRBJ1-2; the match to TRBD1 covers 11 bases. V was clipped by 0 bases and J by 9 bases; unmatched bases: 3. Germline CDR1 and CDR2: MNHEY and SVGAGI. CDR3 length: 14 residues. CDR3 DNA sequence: TGTGCCAGCAGTTACTCGGACAGGGGGCGTAGCTACACCTTC. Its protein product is CASSYSDRGRSYTF.

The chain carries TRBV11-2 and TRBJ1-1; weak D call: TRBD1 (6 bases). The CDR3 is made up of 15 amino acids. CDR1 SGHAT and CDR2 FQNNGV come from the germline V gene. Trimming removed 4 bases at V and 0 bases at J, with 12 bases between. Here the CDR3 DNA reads TGTGCCAGCAGCTCCCTGGGACACCTGAACACTGAAGCTTTCTTT. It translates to CASSSLGHLNTEAFF. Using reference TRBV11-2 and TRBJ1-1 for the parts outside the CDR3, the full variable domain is EAGVAQSPRYKIIEKRQSVAFWCNPISGHATLYWYQQILGQGPKLLIQFQNNGVVDDSQLPKDRFSAERLKGVDSTLKIQPAKLEDSAVYLCASSSLGHLNTEAFFGQGTRLTVV.

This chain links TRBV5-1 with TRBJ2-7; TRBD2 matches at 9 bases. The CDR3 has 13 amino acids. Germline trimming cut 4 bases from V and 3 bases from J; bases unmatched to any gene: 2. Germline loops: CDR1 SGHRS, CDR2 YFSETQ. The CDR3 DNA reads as TGCGCCAGCAGCGGGACTAGCTTCTACGAGCAGTACTTC. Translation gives CASSGTSFYEQYF.

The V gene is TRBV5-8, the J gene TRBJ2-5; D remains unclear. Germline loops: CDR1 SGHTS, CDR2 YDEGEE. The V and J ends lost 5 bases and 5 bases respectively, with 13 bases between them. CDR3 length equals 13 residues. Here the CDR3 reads CASRTTDTETQYF. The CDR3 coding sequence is TGTGCCAGCAGAACCACGGATACCGAGACCCAGTACTTC.

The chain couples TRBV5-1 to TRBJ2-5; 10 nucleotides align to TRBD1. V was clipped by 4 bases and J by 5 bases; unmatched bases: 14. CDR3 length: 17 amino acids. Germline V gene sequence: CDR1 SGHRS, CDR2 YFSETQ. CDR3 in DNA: TGCGCCAGCAGCCCGAGGTCCCGGGACAGGGGTGGGGAGACCCAGTACTTC. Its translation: CASSPRSRDRGGETQYF. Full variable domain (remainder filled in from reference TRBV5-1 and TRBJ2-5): KAGVTQTPRYLIKTRGQQVTLSCSPISGHRSVSWYQQTPGQGLQFLFEYFSETQRNKGNFPGRFSGRQFSNSRSEMNVSTLELGDSALYLCASSPRSRDRGGETQYFGPGTRLLVL.

The chain's CDR3 is CASTRLAGAHNEQFF. CDR3 DNA sequence: TGTGCCAGCACTCGCCTAGCGGGAGCCCACAATGAGCAGTTCTTC. The genes are TRBV25-1 and TRBJ2-1; 10 nucleotides align to TRBD2. The germline V gene has CDR1 MGHDK and CDR2 SYGVNS. CDR3 length: 15 residues. The J segment lost 5 bases and the V segment lost 7 bases, leaving 8 bases of the junction unmatched.

The CDR3 sequence is CASSMKQGLRETQYF. DNA of the CDR3: TGTGCCAGCAGTATGAAACAGGGCCTGAGGGAGACCCAGTACTTC. The chain recombines TRBV4-2 with TRBJ2-5; perhaps TRBD1 as D (6 bases). The V gene's germline CDR1 is LGHNA and CDR2 YNFKEQ. The CDR3 is 15 amino acids. Trimming pared 6 bases from V and 5 bases from J, leaving 19 bases between.

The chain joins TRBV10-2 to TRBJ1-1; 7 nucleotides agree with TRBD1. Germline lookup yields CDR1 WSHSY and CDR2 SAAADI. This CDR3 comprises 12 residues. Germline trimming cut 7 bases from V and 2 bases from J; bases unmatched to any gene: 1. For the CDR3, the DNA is TGCGCCAGCAACAGGGGAAACACTGAAGCTTTCTTT. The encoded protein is CASNRGNTEAFF.

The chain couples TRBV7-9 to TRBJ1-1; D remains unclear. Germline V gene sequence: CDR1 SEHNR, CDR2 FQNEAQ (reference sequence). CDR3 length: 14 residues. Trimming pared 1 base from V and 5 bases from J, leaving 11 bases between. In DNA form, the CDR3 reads TGTGCCAGCAGCTTAGGAATAGGAGGGACTGAAGCTTTCTTT. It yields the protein CASSLGIGGTEAFF.

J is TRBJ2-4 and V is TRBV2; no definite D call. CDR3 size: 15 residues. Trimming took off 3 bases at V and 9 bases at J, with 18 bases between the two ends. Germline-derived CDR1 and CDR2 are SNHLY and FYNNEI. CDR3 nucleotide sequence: TGTGCCAGCAGTGAGGGTATTGAAGTGTCGAGCATTCAGTACTTC. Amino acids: CASSEGIEVSSIQYF.